The clone carrying this T cell receptor (beta chain) was counted a few times. Samples came from patients with localized non-small cell lung adenocarcinoma. TCRdb reanalysed the PCR reads using MiXCR and keeps one entry per CDR3 protein. The table shows about 19,000 distinct CDR3 sequences, with around 59% occurring only once. The data derive from a study of CD4 and CD8 cells across lung adenocarcinoma regions. After removal of 4 bases from V and 3 bases from J, the junction contained 5 bases not matched to a gene. Germline CDR1 is MNHNS and CDR2 is SASEGT. CDR3 size: 16 residues. V and J are TRBV6-1 and TRBJ2-6; 8 bases are a match to TRBD1. The source material was CD8+ T cells from the center of a lung tumor. The sequence was obtained from a female donor with lung adenocarcinoma. The CD4 and CD8 labels of this study may be unreliable. The CDR3 DNA reads TGTGCCAGCAGTGTCCCGGGACAGGTTGGGGCCAACGTCCTGACTTTC. This encodes CASSVPGQVGANVLTF.